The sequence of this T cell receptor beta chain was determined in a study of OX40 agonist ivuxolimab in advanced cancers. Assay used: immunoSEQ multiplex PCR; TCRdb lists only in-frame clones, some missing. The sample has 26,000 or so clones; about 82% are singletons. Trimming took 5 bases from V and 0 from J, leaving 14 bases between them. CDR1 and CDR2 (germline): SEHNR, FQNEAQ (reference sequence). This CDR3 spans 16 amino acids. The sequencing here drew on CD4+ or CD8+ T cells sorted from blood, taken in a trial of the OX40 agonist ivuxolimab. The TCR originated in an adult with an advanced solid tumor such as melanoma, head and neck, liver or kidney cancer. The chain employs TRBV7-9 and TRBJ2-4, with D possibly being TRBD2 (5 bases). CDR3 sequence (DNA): TGTGCCAGCAGCGTCGCGGCGGGCCCAGCCAAAAACATTCAGTACTTC. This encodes CASSVAAGPAKNIQYF. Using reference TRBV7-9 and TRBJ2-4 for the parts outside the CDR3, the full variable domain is DTGVSQNPRHKITKRGQNVTFRCDPISEHNRLYWYRQTLGQGPEFLTYFQNEAQLEKSRLLSDRFSAERPKGSFSTLEIQRTEQGDSAMYLCASSVAAGPAKNIQYFGAGTRLSVL.